The rows below give T cell receptor beta chains drawn from one sample of a study of T cells after yellow fever vaccination. TCRdb recomputed calls from the 5' RACE reads with MiXCR, one row per CDR3 protein. Among fewer than 450,000 distinct CDR3 sequences listed, around 10% were seen once. The specimen was PBMCs, collected on the day of the first yellow fever vaccination. Receptors were obtained from a man between 18 and 29 years old who received the YFV17D yellow fever vaccine. CDR3s include the opening cysteine and the closing phenylalanine or tryptophan. The D gene is left open where the match is weak. Size values are once, few and many counts, or a class for expanded clones, and some rows have none.

>TRBJ1-5|TRBV24-1|.|.
TGTGCCACCAGCGACACAGGGTCGGATCAGCCCCAGCATTTT
CATSDTGSDQPQHF
>TRBJ2-1|TRBV10-3|TRBD2|.
TGTGCCATCAGTGAGTCCCGCGGGGGGGCCAATGAGCAGTTCTTC
CAISESRGGANEQFF
>TRBJ1-4|TRBV5-1|.|.
TGCGCCAGCAGCTTTGCGGGAGGAGAAAAACTGTTTTTT
CASSFAGGEKLFF
>TRBJ1-5|TRBV28|.|.
TGTGCCAGCAGTTGGGGTAAAGGGAATAGCAATCAGCCCCAGCATTTT
CASSWGKGNSNQPQHF
>TRBJ2-5|TRBV20-1|TRBD2|.
TGCAGTGCTAGAGTGGCGGGGGGGACGGGGGAGACCCAGTACTTC
CSARVAGGTGETQYF
>TRBJ2-7|TRBV12-5|.|.
TGTGCTACAAATACACAGGGAATCCACGAGCAGTACTTC
CATNTQGIHEQYF
>TRBJ2-5|TRBV28|.|few
TGTGCCAGCAGTTATGTGGGGCAAGAGACCCAGTACTTC
CASSYVGQETQYF
>TRBJ1-6|TRBV6-5|.|.
TGTGCCAGCAGTTACCCCCTGGGGCAGCCTAATTCACCCCTCCACTTT
CASSYPLGQPNSPLHF
>TRBJ2-3|TRBV27|.|few
TGTGCCAGCGCTTCCCCCAGGCGAGGGGTCTGGGGCACAGATACGCAGTATTTT
CASASPRRGVWGTDTQYF
>TRBJ2-3|TRBV24-1|.|few
TGTGCCACCAGTGATTTGGAGGGGAGCCTGTATTTT
CATSDLEGSLYF
>TRBJ2-2|TRBV4-1|.|.
TGCGCCAGCAGCCAAGTTTCGGGGTGGGAGGTGAACACCGGGGAGCTGTTTTTT
CASSQVSGWEVNTGELFF
>TRBJ2-3|TRBV7-3|.|few
TGTGCCAGCAGCCTCTGGGCGGGCACAGATACGCAGTATTTT
CASSLWAGTDTQYF
>TRBJ1-2|TRBV6-2/TRBV6-3|.|.
TGTGCCACCCGAACGACAGGTCGGTATGGCTACACCTTC
CATRTTGRYGYTF
>TRBJ1-5|TRBV4-1|.|few
TGCGCCAGCAGCCAAGTAATATGGCAGCCCCAGCATTTT
CASSQVIWQPQHF
>TRBJ2-3|TRBV28|TRBD1|few
TGTGCCAGCAGTTCCCGGGACAGCGAAATAGACACAGATACGCAGTATTTT
CASSSRDSEIDTDTQYF
>TRBJ2-3|TRBV7-3|.|many
TGTGCCAGCAGCTTAGGCAGGGAGGATACGCAGTATTTT
CASSLGREDTQYF
>TRBJ1-5|TRBV4-1|.|few
TGCGCCAGCAGCCAAGAATCTTTTATCCAGCCCCAGCATTTT
CASSQESFIQPQHF
>TRBJ1-1|TRBV20-1|TRBD1|.
TGCAGTGCACCCGACAGGGGAAACACTGAAGCTTTCTTT
CSAPDRGNTEAFF
>TRBJ2-3|TRBV20-1|.|.
TGCAGTGCTAAGGAGGTTTCCACAGATACGCAGTATTTT
CSAKEVSTDTQYF
>TRBJ2-2|TRBV6-1|.|.
TGTGCCAGCAAGGGCAGGGCGAACACCGGGGAGCTGTTTTTT
CASKGRANTGELFF
>TRBJ2-2|TRBV6-2/TRBV6-3|.|few
TGTGCCAGCAGCCCCCTTGACGTGCTCGCGAACACCGGGGAGCTGTTTTTT
CASSPLDVLANTGELFF
>TRBJ2-1|TRBV19|.|.
TGTGCCAGTAGTATCATCGGAAATGAGCAGTTCTTC
CASSIIGNEQFF
>TRBJ2-5|TRBV20-1|.|.
TGCAGTGGAGACGGCCCCAAGAATACCCAGTACTTC
CSGDGPKNTQYF
>TRBJ2-6|TRBV29-1|.|.
TGCAGCGTTGAAGGGGGGTCTAGCTCTGGGGCCAACGTCCTGACTTTC
CSVEGGSSSGANVLTF
>TRBJ1-3|TRBV10-3|.|.
TGTGCCATCAGTGGCCAGGTCTCTGGAAACACCATATATTTT
CAISGQVSGNTIYF
>TRBJ2-5|TRBV9|TRBD1|few
TGTGCCAGCAGCCTTGCAGGGGGCTTGGGGGAGACCCAGTACTTC
CASSLAGGLGETQYF
>TRBJ1-2|TRBV5-6|TRBD1|few
TGTGCCAGCAGCTTGGCTTTAGGGACAGGGGCCTATGGCTACACCTTC
CASSLALGTGAYGYTF
>TRBJ2-1|TRBV21-1|.|.
TGTGCCAGCAGCCCCTCGTTGGCCTCTAATGAGCCGTTCTTC
CASSPSLASNEPFF
>TRBJ2-5|TRBV12-3/TRBV12-4|TRBD1|.
TGTGCCAGCAGCGGGACAGGGGGTGTGGAGACCCAGTACTTC
CASSGTGGVETQYF
>TRBJ2-7|TRBV20-1|.|.
TGCAGTGCTAGAGAAGGGCGGAGACCTACCTACGAGCAGTACTTC
CSAREGRRPTYEQYF
>TRBJ2-7|TRBV23-1|TRBD1|few
TGCGCCAGCGGTCCGGGACAGGGGGCGGACGAGCAGTACTTC
CASGPGQGADEQYF
>TRBJ2-1|TRBV7-2|.|few
TGTGCCAGCAGCTTAGCGGGGCGGCTTACGCGGGATGAGCAGTTCTTC
CASSLAGRLTRDEQFF
>TRBJ2-3|TRBV5-5|TRBD2|.
TGTGCCAGCAGCTTGGGAGGACTAGCGGCCACAGATACGCAGTATTTT
CASSLGGLAATDTQYF
>TRBJ2-7|TRBV27|TRBD2|.
TGTGCCAGCAGCAAAAAACCGGGACTAGCGGGGGGCAAACACGAGCAGTACTTC
CASSKKPGLAGGKHEQYF
>TRBJ1-5|TRBV6-1|.|few
TGTGCCAGCAGCCCGCGGGGAGATAGCAATCAGCCCCAGCATTTT
CASSPRGDSNQPQHF
>TRBJ2-6|TRBV25-1|TRBD2|.
TGTGCCAGCACCATGGGGGGGTCCTCTGGGGCCAACGTCCTGACTTTC
CASTMGGSSGANVLTF
>TRBJ2-1|TRBV20-1|.|.
TGCAGTGCAACGAGGTGGGACACGAGCTCCTACAATGAGCAGTTCTTC
CSATRWDTSSYNEQFF
>TRBJ1-3|TRBV10-3|TRBD1|few
TGTGCCATAGGGACAGAGGGAAACACCATATATTTT
CAIGTEGNTIYF
>TRBJ2-6|TRBV5-1|.|few
TGCGCCAGCAGCTTGGGGAACTCTGGGGCCAACGTCCTGACTTTC
CASSLGNSGANVLTF
>TRBJ2-1|TRBV7-6|.|few
TGTGCCAGCAGCCAACCCCGGGGGCGCAATGAGCAGTTCTTC
CASSQPRGRNEQFF